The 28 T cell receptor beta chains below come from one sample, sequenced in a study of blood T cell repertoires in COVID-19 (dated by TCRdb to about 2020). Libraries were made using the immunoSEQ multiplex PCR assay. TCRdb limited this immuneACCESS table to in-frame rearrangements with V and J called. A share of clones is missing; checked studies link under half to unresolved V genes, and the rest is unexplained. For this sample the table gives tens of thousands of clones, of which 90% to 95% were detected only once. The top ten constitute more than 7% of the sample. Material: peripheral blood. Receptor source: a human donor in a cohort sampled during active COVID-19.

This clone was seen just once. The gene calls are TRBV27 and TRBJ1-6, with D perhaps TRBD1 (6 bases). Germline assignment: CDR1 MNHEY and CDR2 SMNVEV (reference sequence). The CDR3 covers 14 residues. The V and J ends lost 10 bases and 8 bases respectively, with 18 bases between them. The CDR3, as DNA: TGTGCCACCAGAACAGGGTACCAGGATTCACCCCTCCACTTT. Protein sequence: CATRTGYQDSPLHF.

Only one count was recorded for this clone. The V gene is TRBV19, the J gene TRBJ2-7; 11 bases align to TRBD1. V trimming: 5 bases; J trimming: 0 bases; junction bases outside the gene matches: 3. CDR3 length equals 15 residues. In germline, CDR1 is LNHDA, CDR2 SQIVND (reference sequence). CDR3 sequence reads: CASSVGTGGSYEQYF. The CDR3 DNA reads TGTGCCAGTAGTGTAGGGACAGGGGGCTCCTACGAGCAGTACTTC.

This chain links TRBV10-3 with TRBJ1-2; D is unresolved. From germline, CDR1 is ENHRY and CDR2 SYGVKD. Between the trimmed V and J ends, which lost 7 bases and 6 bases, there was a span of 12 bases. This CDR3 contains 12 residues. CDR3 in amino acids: CAINSGGDGYTF. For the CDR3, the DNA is TGTGCCATCAACTCAGGCGGGGATGGCTACACCTTC.

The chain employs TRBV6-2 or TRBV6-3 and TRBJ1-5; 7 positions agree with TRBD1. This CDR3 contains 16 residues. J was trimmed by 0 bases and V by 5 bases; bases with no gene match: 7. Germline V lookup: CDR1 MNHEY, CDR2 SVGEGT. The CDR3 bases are TGTGCCAGCAGTGACAGGGCCCTCCTTAGCAATCAGCCCCAGCATTTT. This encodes CASSDRALLSNQPQHF.

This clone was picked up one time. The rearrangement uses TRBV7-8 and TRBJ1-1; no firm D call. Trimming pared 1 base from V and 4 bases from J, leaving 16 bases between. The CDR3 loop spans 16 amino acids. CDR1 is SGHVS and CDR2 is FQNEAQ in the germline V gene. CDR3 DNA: TGTGCCAGCAGCTTAGGTCCCGGGCGGGTTGTCACTGAAGCTTTCTTT. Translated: CASSLGPGRVVTEAFF.

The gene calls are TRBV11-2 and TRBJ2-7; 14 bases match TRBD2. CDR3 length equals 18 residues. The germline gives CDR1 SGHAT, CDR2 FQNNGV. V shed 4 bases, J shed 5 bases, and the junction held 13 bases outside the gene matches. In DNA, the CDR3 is TGTGCCAGCAGCTCCTATCGACTAGCGGGGGGGCCGATGAACGAGCAGTACTTC. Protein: CASSSYRLAGGPMNEQYF.

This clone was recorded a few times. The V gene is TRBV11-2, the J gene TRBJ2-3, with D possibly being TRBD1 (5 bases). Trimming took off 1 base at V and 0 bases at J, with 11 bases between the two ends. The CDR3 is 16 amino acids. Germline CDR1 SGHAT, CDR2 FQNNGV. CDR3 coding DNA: TGTGCCAGCAGCTTAGTTAGGGGAACTAGCACAGATACGCAGTATTTT. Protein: CASSLVRGTSTDTQYF. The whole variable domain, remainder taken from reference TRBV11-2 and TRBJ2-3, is EAGVAQSPRYKIIEKRQSVAFWCNPISGHATLYWYQQILGQGPKLLIQFQNNGVVDDSQLPKDRFSAERLKGVDSTLKIQPAKLEDSAVYLCASSLVRGTSTDTQYFGPGTRLTVL.

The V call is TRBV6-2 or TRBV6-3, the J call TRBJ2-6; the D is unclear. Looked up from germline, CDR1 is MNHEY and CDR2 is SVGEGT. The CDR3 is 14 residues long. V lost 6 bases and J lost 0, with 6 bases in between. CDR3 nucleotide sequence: TGTGCCAGCAGCTCATTCTCTGGGGCCAACGTCCTGACTTTC. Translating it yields CASSSFSGANVLTF.

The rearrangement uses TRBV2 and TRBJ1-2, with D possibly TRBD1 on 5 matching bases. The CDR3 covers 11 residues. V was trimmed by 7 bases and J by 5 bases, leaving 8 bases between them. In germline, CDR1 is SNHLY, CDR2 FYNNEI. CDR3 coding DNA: TGTGCCAGCAAACCAGGGTATGGCTACACCTTC. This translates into CASKPGYGYTF.

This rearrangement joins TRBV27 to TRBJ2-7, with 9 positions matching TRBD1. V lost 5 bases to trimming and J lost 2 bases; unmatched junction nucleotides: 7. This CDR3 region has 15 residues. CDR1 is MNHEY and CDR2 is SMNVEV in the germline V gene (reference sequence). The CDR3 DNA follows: TGTGCCAGCAGTCCTGGCCGACAGGGGGCCTACGAGCAGTACTTC. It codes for CASSPGRQGAYEQYF.

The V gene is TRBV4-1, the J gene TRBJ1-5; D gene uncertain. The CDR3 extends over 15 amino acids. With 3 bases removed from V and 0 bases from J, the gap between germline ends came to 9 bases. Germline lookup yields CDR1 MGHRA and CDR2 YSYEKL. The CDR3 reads CASSQERYSNQPQHF. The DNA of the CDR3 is TGCGCCAGCAGCCAGGAGAGGTATAGCAATCAGCCCCAGCATTTT.

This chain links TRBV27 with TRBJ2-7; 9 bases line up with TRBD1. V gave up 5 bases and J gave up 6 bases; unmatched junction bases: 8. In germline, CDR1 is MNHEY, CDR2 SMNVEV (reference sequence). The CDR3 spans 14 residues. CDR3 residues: CASSPDRGKGEQYF. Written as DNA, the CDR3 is TGTGCCAGCAGTCCAGACAGGGGGAAGGGCGAGCAGTACTTC.

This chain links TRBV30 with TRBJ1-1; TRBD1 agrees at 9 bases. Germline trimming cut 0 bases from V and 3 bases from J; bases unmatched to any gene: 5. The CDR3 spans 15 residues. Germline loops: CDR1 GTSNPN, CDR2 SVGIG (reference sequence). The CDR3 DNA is TGTGCCTGGAGTGTACCTCGGGACAGGGACACTGAAGCTTTCTTT. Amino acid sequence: CAWSVPRDRDTEAFF.

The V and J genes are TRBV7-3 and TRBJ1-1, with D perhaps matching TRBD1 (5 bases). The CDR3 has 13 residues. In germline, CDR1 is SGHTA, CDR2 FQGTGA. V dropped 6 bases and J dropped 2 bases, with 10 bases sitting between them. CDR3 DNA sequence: TGTGCCAGCAGGAGCGGGACTAACACTGAAGCTTTCTTT. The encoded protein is CASRSGTNTEAFF.

The CDR3, as DNA: TGTGCCAGCAGCGACCGAAGGGGGGAGCAGTACTTC. Amino acids: CASSDRRGEQYF. The V gene is TRBV27, the J gene TRBJ2-7, with D perhaps matching TRBD1 (6 bases). CDR1 is MNHEY and CDR2 is SMNVEV in the germline V gene (reference sequence). This CDR3 comprises 12 residues. V was shortened by 6 bases and J by 7 bases, with 13 bases between the two germline ends.

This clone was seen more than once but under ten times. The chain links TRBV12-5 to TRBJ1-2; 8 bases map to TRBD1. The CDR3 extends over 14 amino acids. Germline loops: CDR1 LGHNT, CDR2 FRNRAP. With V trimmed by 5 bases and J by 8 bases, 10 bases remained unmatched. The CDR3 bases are TGTGCTAGTGGTGTGAACCCGGACAGGGACGGCTACACCTTC. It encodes CASGVNPDRDGYTF.

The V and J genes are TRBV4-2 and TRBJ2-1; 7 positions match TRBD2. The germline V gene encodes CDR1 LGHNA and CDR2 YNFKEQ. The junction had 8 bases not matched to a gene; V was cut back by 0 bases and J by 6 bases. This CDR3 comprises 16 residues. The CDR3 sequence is CASSQDERTRFNEQFF. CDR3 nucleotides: TGTGCCAGCAGCCAAGATGAGAGGACTAGGTTCAATGAGCAGTTCTTC.

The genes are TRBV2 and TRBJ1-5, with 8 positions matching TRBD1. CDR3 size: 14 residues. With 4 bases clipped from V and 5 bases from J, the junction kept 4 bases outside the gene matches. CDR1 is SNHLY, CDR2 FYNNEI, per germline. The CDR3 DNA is TGTGCCAGCAGTGGATACAGGGGGGATCAGCCCCAGCATTTT. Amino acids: CASSGYRGDQPQHF.

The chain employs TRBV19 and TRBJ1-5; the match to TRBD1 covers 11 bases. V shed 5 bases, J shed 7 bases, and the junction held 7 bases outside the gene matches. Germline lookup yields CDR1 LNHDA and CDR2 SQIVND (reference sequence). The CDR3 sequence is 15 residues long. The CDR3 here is CASSEGQGERQPQHF. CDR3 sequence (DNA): TGTGCCAGTAGTGAGGGACAGGGGGAACGGCAGCCCCAGCATTTT.

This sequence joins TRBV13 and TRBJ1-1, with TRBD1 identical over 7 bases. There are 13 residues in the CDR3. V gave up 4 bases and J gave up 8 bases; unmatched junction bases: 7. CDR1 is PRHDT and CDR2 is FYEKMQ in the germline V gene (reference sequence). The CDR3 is CASSSRTGAEAFF. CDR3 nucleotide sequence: TGTGCCAGCAGCTCAAGGACAGGAGCCGAAGCTTTCTTT.

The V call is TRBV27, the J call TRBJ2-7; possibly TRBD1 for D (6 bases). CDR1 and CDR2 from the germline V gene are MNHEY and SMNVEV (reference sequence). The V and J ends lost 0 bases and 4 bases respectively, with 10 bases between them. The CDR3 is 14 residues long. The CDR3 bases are TGTGCCAGCAGTTTATCGCAAAGGGGGTACGAGCAGTACTTC. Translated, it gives CASSLSQRGYEQYF.

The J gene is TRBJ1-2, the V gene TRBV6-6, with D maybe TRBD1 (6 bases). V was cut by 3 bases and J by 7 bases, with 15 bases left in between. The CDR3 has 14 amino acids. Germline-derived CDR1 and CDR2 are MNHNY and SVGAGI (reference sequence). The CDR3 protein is CASSYLNREGGYTF. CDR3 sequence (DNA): TGTGCCAGCAGTTATTTGAACAGGGAGGGTGGCTACACCTTC.

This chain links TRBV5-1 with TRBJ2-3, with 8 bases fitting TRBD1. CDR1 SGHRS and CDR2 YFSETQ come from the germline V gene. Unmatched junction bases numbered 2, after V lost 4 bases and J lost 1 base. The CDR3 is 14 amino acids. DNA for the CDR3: TGCGCCAGCAGCGCGACAGGGGGCACAGATACGCAGTATTTT. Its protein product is CASSATGGTDTQYF.

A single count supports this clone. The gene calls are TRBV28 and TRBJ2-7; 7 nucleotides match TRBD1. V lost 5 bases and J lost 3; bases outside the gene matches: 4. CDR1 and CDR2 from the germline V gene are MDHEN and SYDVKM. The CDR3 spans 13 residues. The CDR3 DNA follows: TGTGCCAGCAGTCGGGACAGATACTACGAGCAGTACTTC. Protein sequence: CASSRDRYYEQYF.

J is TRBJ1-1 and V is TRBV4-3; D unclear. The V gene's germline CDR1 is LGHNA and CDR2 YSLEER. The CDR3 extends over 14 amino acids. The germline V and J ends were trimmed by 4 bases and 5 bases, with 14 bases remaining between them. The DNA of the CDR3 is TGCGCCAGCAGCCGTTCAGAGGGCGAAACTGAAGCTTTCTTT. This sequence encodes CASSRSEGETEAFF.

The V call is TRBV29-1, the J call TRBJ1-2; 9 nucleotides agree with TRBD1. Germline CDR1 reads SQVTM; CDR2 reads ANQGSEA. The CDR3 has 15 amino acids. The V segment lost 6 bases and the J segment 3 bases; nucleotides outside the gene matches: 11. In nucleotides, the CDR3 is TGCAGCGTGGGGGGGCCGGGACAGGGAGACTATGGCTACACCTTC. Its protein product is CSVGGPGQGDYGYTF.

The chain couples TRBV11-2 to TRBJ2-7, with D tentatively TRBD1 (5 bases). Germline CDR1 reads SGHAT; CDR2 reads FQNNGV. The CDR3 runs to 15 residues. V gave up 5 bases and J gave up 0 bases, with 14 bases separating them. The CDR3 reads CASSDTGALSYEQYF. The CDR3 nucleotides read TGTGCCAGCAGCGACACTGGGGCCCTCTCCTACGAGCAGTACTTC.

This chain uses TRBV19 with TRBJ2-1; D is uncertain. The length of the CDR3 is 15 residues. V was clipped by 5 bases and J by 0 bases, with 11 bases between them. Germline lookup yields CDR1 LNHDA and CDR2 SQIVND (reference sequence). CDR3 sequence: CASSPYWSSYNEQFF. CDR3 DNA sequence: TGTGCCAGTAGTCCGTATTGGAGCTCCTACAATGAGCAGTTCTTC.